The 14 T cell receptor beta chains below come from one sample, sequenced in a study of cytomegalovirus exposure and HLA in healthy donors. PCR was performed using 60 Vbeta and 13 Jbeta primers. TCRdb's copy holds only in-frame clones and misses some; the assay was immunoSEQ multiplex PCR. The sample records 68,000 or so clones, 80% being singletons. The specimen sequenced was PBMCs. The receptors shown here come from a woman under 40 in good health and CMV-seronegative.

This clone was seen more than once but under ten times. The V gene is TRBV4-1, the J gene TRBJ2-7, with D possibly being TRBD2 (6 bases). This CDR3 comprises 13 residues. With 0 bases removed from V and 6 bases from J, the gap between germline ends came to 9 bases. CDR1 is MGHRA, CDR2 YSYEKL, per germline. The CDR3 loop reads CASSQDAGPEQYF. The CDR3, as DNA: TGCGCCAGCAGCCAAGATGCGGGGCCCGAGCAGTACTTC.

The chain is built from TRBV14 and TRBJ2-7, with 7 nucleotides matching TRBD1. J gave up 6 bases and V 5 bases, and 7 bases lay outside the gene matches. This CDR3 has 13 residues. Germline V lookup: CDR1 SGHDN, CDR2 FVKESK. The CDR3 loop reads CASSYDRVSEQYF. The CDR3 coding sequence is TGTGCCAGCAGCTACGACAGGGTGAGCGAGCAGTACTTC.

The chain employs TRBV6-1 and TRBJ2-7; no clear D. The V gene lost 3 bases and the J gene lost 0 bases, with 12 bases spanning the gap. This CDR3 comprises 15 residues. CDR1 MNHNS and CDR2 SASEGT come from the germline V gene. As DNA, the CDR3 is TGTGCCAGCAGTGATCGCACGGTTAGCTCCTACGAGCAGTACTTC. This translates into CASSDRTVSSYEQYF.

The chain couples TRBV6-1 to TRBJ2-7; the D is unclear. V dropped 3 bases and J dropped 4 bases, with 4 bases sitting between them. The CDR3 totals 11 residues. Germline V gene data show CDR1 as MNHNS and CDR2 as SASEGT. CDR3 bases: TGTGCCAGCAGTGAGCGGTACGAGCAGTACTTC. Encoded protein: CASSERYEQYF.

V usage is TRBV7-9 and J usage is TRBJ1-4; 8 bases fit TRBD1. V shed 5 bases and J 1 base; nucleotides not matched to a gene: 6. The CDR3 totals 16 residues. The V gene's germline CDR1 is SEHNR and CDR2 FQNEAQ (reference sequence). The CDR3 nucleotides read TGTGCCAGCAGCCCCCGAGACAGGGGAACTAATGAAAAACTGTTTTTT. Its protein product is CASSPRDRGTNEKLFF.

V gene TRBV5-1 combines with J gene TRBJ2-2; no clear D. Between the trimmed V and J ends, which lost 4 bases and 4 bases, there was a span of 14 bases. Germline CDR1 reads SGHRS; CDR2 reads YFSETQ. CDR3 length: 15 residues. CDR3 in amino acids: CASSPRAGGTGELFF. The DNA of the CDR3 is TGCGCCAGCAGCCCCCGTGCAGGTGGCACCGGGGAGCTGTTTTTT. Supplemented by reference TRBV5-1 and TRBJ2-2, the full variable domain reads KAGVTQTPRYLIKTRGQQVTLSCSPISGHRSVSWYQQTPGQGLQFLFEYFSETQRNKGNFPGRFSGRQFSNSRSEMNVSTLELGDSALYLCASSPRAGGTGELFFGEGSRLTVL.

V usage is TRBV7-2 and J usage is TRBJ1-1; no reliable D call. The CDR3 sequence is 12 residues long. Trimming removed 2 bases at V and 11 bases at J, with 12 bases between. CDR1 SGHTA and CDR2 FQGNSA come from the germline V gene. CDR3 sequence: CASSLSVRGAFF. The CDR3 DNA reads as TGTGCCAGCAGCTTAAGTGTCCGGGGTGCTTTCTTT.

V and J are TRBV7-9 and TRBJ1-5; 8 nucleotides agree with TRBD1. J was trimmed by 7 bases and V by 4 bases; bases with no gene match: 9. Per the germline V gene, CDR1 is SEHNR and CDR2 is FQNEAQ (reference sequence). The CDR3 consists of 15 residues. The CDR3 DNA follows: TGTGCCAGCAGCTCCTTTCAGGGGGCAGAACAGCCCCAGCATTTT. It encodes CASSSFQGAEQPQHF.

The chain has TRBV7-2 and TRBJ2-3, with no clear D. Germline CDR1 reads SGHTA; CDR2 reads FQGNSA. The V end lost 5 bases, the J end lost 0 bases, and 6 bases lay between the germline ends. The CDR3 length is 13 residues. The CDR3 coding sequence is TGTGCCAGCAGCGTAACTAGCACAGATACGCAGTATTTT. Protein sequence: CASSVTSTDTQYF.

The chain employs TRBV10-1 and TRBJ1-1; 8 bases are a match to TRBD1. The germline V gene has CDR1 WNHNN and CDR2 SYGVQD (reference sequence). With V trimmed by 3 bases and J by 4 bases, 7 bases remained unmatched. The CDR3 is 15 residues long. The CDR3 is CASSDGQGRITEAFF. The DNA of the CDR3 is TGCGCCAGCAGTGACGGACAGGGACGCATCACTGAAGCTTTCTTT.

This chain links TRBV4-1 with TRBJ1-5; 8 nucleotides agree with TRBD1. The junction had 12 bases not matched to a gene; V was cut back by 3 bases and J by 5 bases. Germline V gene sequence: CDR1 MGHRA, CDR2 YSYEKL. The CDR3 loop spans 17 amino acids. For the CDR3, the DNA is TGCGCCAGCAGCCAGACAGGGGTGGGTGGCTTCGATCAGCCCCAGCATTTT. Translating gives CASSQTGVGGFDQPQHF.

V usage is TRBV29-1 and J usage is TRBJ1-2; 8 bases map to TRBD1. The CDR3 runs 16 residues. Trimming took 6 bases from V and 4 from J; bases not matched to a gene: 16. Germline assignment: CDR1 SQVTM and CDR2 ANQGSEA. The CDR3 nucleotides read TGCAGCGTCCGTTTTTTGACAGGGGAAGAAGGCTATGGCTACACCTTC. This gives the protein CSVRFLTGEEGYGYTF.

This clone appeared a single time. The rearrangement uses TRBV30 and TRBJ2-6, with D uncertain. Trimming removed 1 base at V and 2 bases at J, with 15 bases between. This CDR3 is built from 17 residues. CDR1 is GTSNPN, CDR2 SVGIG, per germline (reference sequence). CDR3 DNA sequence: TGTGCCTGGAGTGGCCCCTGGGCCATAGCTGGGGCCAACGTCCTGACTTTC. This translates into CAWSGPWAIAGANVLTF.

The gene calls are TRBV18 and TRBJ2-7; D might be TRBD1 (5 bases). Per the germline V gene, CDR1 is KGHSH and CDR2 is LQKENI. The CDR3 covers 14 residues. V dropped 2 bases and J dropped 4 bases, with 12 bases sitting between them. CDR3 protein: CASSPIQGWYEQYF. DNA for the CDR3: TGTGCCAGCTCACCAATTCAGGGATGGTACGAGCAGTACTTC.